This TCR beta chain was found in a study of T cell responses to AZD1222 COVID-19 vaccine. Second doses that came at about 4 or about 12 weeks were put together. Between the trimmed V and J ends, which lost 2 bases and 7 bases, there was a span of 14 bases. The CDR3 loop spans 14 amino acids. CDR1 is SGHVS and CDR2 is FQNEAQ in the germline V gene. The table came from immunoSEQ multiplex PCR; TCRdb's copy has only in-frame clones and leaves some out. The data hold 150,000 to 160,000 clones, with around 87% observed a single time. This clone turned up a few times. The gene calls are TRBV7-8 and TRBJ1-2; D gene uncertain. Sample: peripheral blood, taken 28 days after the second AZD1222 dose. This sequence was found in an adult who received the AZD1222 COVID-19 vaccine. DNA of the CDR3: TGTGCCAGCAGCTTAAACTCAGGCTTAATTGGCTACACCTTC. It specifies CASSLNSGLIGYTF. Filled out from reference TRBV7-8 and TRBJ1-2, the complete variable domain reads GAGVSQSPRYKVAKRGQDVALRCDPISGHVSLFWYQQALGQGPEFLTYFQNEAQLDKSGLPSDRFFAERPEGSVSTLKIQRTQQEDSAVYLCASSLNSGLIGYTFGSGTRLTVV.